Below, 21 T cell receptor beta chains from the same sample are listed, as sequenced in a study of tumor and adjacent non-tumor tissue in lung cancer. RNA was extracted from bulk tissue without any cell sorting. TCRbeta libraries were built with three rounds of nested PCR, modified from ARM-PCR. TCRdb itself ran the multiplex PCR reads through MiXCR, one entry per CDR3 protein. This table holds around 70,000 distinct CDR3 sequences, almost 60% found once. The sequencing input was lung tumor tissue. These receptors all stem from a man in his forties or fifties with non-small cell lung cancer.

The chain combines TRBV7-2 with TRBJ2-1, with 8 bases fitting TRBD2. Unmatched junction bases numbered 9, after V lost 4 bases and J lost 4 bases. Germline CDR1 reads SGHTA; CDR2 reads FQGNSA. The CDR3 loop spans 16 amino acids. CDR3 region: CASSSPASGGYNEQFF. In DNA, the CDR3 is TGTGCCAGCAGCTCCCCCGCGAGCGGGGGTTACAATGAGCAGTTCTTC.

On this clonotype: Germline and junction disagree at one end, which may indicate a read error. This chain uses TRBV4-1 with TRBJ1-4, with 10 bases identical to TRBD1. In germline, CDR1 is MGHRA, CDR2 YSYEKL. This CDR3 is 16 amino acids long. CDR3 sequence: CDSSRDDRGLNERLFF. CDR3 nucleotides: TGCGACAGCAGTCGGGACGACAGGGGGCTAAATGAAAGACTGTTTTTT.

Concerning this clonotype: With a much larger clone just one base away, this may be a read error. The CDR3 nucleotides read TGCAGCGTTGCTAGCGCGGGGGGTAAGGGCGCTTTCTTT. Protein: CSVASAGGKGAFF. This chain links TRBV29-1 with TRBJ1-1, with D tentatively TRBD1 (5 bases). CDR1 is SQVTM, CDR2 ANQGSEA, per germline. V was trimmed by 4 bases and J by 11 bases, leaving 20 bases between them. The CDR3 contains 13 residues.

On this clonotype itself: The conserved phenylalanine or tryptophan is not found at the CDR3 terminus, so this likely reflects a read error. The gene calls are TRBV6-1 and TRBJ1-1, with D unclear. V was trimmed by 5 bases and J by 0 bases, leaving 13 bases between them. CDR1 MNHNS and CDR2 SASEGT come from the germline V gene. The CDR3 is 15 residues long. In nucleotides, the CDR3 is TGTGCCAGCAGTAGGATAGTGAATATGAACACTGAAGCTTTCTCT. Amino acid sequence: CASSRIVNMNTEAFS.

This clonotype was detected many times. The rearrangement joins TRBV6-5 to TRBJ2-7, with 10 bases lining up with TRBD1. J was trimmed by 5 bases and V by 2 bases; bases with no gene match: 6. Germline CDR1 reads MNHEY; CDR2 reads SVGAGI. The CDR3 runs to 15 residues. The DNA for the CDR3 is TGTGCCAGCAGTTACATCGGACAGGGGGTCCACGAGCAGTACTTC. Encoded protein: CASSYIGQGVHEQYF.

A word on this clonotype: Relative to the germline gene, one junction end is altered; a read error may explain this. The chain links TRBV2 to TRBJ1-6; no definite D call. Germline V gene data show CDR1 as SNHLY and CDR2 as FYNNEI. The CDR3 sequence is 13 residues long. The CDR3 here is CASMTEGNSSLHF. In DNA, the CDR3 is TGTGCCAGCATGACCGAGGGAAATTCATCCCTCCACTTT.

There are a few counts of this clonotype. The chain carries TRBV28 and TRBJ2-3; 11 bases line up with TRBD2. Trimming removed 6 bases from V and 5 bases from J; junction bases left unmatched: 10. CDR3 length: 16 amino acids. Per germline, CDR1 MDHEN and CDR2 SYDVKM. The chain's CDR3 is CASSSGTSGTRDTQYF. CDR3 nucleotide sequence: TGTGCCAGCAGCTCCGGGACTAGCGGTACACGAGATACGCAGTATTTT.

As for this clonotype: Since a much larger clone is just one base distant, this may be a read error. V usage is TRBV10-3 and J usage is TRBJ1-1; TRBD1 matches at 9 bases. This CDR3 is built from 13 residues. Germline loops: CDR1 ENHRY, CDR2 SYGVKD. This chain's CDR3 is CATWTGVKTEAFF. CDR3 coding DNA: TGTGCCACCTGGACAGGGGTGAAAACTGAAGCTTTCTTT.

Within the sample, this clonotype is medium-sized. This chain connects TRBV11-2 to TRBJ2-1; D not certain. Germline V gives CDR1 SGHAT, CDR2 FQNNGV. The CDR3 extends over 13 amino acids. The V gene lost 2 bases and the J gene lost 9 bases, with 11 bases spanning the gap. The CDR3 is CASSLYSSGEQFF. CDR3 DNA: TGTGCCAGCAGCTTATATAGCTCGGGTGAGCAGTTCTTC.

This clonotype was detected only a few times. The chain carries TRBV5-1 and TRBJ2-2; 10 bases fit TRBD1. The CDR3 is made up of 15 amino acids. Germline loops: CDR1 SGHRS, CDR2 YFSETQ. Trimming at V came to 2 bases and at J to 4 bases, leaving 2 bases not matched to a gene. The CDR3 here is CASSFRTGGTGELFF. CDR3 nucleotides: TGCGCCAGCAGCTTCCGGACAGGGGGCACCGGGGAGCTGTTTTTT.

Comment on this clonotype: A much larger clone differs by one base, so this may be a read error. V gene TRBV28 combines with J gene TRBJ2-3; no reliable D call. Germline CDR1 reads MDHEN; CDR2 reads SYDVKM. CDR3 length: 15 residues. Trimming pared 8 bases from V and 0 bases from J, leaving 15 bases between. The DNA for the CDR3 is TGTGCCAGCTGTCCAGGCAGTCCTAGCACAGATACGCAGTATTTT. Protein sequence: CASCPGSPSTDTQYF.

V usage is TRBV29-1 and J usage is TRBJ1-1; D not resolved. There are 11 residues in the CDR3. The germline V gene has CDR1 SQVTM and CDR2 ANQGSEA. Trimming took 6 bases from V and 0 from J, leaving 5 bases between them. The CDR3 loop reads CSVDMNTEAFF. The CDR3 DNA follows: TGCAGCGTCGATATGAACACTGAAGCTTTCTTT.

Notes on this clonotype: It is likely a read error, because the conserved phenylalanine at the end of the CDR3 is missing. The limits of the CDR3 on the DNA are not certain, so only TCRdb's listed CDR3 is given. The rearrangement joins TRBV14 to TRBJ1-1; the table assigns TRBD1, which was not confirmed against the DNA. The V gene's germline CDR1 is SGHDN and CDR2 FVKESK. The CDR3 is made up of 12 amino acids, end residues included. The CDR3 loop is CASKGQYAEPFY.

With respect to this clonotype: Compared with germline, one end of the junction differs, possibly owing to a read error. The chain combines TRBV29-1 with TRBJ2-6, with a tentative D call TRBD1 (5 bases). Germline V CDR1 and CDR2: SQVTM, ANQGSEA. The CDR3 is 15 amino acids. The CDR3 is CSIEAGISGADVLTF. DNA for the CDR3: TGCAGCATTGAAGCAGGGATATCTGGGGCCGACGTCCTGACTTTC.

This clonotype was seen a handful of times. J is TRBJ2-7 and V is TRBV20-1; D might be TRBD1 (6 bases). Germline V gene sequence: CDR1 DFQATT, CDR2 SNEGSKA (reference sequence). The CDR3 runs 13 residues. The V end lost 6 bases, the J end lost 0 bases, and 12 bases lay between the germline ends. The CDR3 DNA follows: TGCAGTGCCACCAGGGGATTCTCCTACGAGCAGTACTTC. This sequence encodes CSATRGFSYEQYF.

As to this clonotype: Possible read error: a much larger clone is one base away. CDR3 in DNA: TGCAGTGCTAATCCTCTAAAGATCGATCAGCTCCAGCATTTT. Its protein is CSANPLKIDQLQHF. This chain connects TRBV20-1 to TRBJ1-5, with no clear D. The CDR3 totals 14 residues. Germline CDR1 DFQATT, CDR2 SNEGSKA (reference sequence).

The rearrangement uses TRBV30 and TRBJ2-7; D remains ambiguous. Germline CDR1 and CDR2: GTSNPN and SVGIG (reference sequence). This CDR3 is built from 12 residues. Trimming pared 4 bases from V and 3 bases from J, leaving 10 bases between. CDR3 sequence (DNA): TGTGCCTGGACTGTACAGTTCTACGAGCAGTACTTC. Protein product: CAWTVQFYEQYF.

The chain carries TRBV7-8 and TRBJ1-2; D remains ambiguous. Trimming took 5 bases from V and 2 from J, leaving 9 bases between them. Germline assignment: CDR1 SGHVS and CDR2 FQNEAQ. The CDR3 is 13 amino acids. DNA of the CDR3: TGTGCCAGCAGCCGCGGGAGAAACTATGGCTACACCTTC. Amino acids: CASSRGRNYGYTF.

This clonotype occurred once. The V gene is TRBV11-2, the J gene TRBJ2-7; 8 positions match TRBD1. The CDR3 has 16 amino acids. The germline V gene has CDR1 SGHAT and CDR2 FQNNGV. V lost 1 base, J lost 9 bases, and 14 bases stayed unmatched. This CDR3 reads CASSLALPGQASAQYF. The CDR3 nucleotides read TGTGCCAGCAGCTTAGCCCTTCCGGGACAGGCCTCGGCGCAGTACTTC.

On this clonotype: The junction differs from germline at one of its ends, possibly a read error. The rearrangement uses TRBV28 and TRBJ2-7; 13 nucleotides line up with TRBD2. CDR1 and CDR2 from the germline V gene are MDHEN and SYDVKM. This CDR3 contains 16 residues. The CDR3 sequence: CASSSLTSGRRYERYF. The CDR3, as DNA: TGTGCCAGCAGTTCCTTGACTAGCGGGAGGCGCTACGAGCGGTACTTC.

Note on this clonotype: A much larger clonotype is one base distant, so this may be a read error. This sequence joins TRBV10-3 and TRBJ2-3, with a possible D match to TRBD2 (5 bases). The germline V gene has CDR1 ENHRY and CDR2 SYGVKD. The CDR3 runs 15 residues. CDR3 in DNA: TGTACCATCAGTGCTGGCCCTAGCCTCACAGATACGCAGTATTTT. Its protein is CTISAGPSLTDTQYF.